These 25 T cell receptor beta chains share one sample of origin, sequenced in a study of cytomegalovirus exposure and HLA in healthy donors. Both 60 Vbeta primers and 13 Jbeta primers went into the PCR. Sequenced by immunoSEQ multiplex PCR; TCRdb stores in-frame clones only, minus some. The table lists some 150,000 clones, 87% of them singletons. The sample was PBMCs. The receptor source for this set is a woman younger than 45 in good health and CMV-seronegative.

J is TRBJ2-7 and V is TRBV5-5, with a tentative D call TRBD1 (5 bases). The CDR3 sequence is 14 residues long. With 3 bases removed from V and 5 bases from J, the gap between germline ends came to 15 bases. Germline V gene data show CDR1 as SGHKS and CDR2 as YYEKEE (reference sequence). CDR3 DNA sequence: TGTGCCAGCAGCTGGGGCCGTCCTCGGGACGAGCAGTACTTC. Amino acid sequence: CASSWGRPRDEQYF.

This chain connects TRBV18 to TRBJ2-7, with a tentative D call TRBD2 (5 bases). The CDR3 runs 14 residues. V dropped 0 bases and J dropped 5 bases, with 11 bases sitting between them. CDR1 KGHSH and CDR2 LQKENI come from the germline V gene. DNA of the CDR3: TGTGCCAGCTCACCACCGGTTTTGAGGGACGAGCAGTACTTC. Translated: CASSPPVLRDEQYF. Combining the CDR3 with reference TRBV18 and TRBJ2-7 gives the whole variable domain NAGVMQNPRHLVRRRGQEARLRCSPMKGHSHVYWYRQLPEEGLKFMVYLQKENIIDESGMPKERFSAEFPKEGPSILRIQQVVRGDSAAYFCASSPPVLRDEQYFGPGTRLTVT.

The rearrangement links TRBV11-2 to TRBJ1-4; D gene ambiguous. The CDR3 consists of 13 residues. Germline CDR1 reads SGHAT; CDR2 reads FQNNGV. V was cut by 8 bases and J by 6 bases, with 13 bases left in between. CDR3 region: CASQRRLDEKLFF. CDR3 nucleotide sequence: TGTGCCAGCCAACGGAGGTTGGATGAAAAACTGTTTTTT.

CDR3 DNA: TGTGCCAGCACCTCGGGGGGGCGAGGCTACACCTTC. Protein product: CASTSGGRGYTF. The rearrangement joins TRBV28 to TRBJ1-2; D may be TRBD1 (6 bases). The CDR3 totals 12 residues. V gave up 7 bases and J gave up 8 bases, with 14 bases separating them. CDR1 is MDHEN, CDR2 SYDVKM, per germline.

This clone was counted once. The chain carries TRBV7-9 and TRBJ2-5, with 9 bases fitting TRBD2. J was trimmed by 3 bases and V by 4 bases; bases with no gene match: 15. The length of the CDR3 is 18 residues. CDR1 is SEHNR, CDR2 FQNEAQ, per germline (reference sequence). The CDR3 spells CASSSVLTALAGKETQYF. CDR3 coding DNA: TGTGCCAGCAGCTCCGTACTTACAGCGCTAGCGGGGAAAGAGACCCAGTACTTC.

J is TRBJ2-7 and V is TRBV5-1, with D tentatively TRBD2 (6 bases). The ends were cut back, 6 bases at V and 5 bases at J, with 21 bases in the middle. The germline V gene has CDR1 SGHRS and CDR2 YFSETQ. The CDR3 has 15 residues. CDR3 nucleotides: TGCGCCAGCACCCGTTTTGCGGGAAGGTCAGACGAGCAGTACTTC. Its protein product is CASTRFAGRSDEQYF.

CDR3 coding DNA: TGTGCCAGCAGTCCAGCGGGAGGGGTCTACGAGCAGTACTTC. Protein: CASSPAGGVYEQYF. V and J are TRBV28 and TRBJ2-7; 10 nucleotides line up with TRBD2. Trimming cost V 5 bases and J 3 bases; bases outside gene matches: 4. Germline CDR1 is MDHEN and CDR2 is SYDVKM. There are 14 residues in the CDR3. Variable domain in full (rest from reference TRBV28 and TRBJ2-7): DVKVTQSSRYLVKRTGEKVFLECVQDMDHENMFWYRQDPGLGLRLIYFSYDVKMKEKGDIPEGYSVSREKKERFSLILESASTNQTSMYLCASSPAGGVYEQYFGPGTRLTVT.

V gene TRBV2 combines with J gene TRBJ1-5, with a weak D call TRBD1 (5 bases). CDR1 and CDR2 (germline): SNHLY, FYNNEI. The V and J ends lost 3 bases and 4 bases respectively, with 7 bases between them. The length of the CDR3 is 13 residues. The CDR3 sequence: CASSDQGNQPQHF. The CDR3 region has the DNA TGTGCCAGCAGTGATCAGGGTAATCAGCCCCAGCATTTT.

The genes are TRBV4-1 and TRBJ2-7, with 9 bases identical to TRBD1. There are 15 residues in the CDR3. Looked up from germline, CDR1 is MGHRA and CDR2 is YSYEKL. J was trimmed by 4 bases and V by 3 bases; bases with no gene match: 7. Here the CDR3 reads CASSQTGTGRYEQYF. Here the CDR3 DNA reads TGCGCCAGCAGCCAGACCGGGACAGGGAGATACGAGCAGTACTTC.

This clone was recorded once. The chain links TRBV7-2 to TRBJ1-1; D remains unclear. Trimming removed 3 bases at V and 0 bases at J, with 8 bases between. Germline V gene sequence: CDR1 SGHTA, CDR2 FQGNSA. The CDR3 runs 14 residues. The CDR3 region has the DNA TGTGCCAGCAGCTTTAACAGATTGAACACTGAAGCTTTCTTT. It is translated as CASSFNRLNTEAFF.

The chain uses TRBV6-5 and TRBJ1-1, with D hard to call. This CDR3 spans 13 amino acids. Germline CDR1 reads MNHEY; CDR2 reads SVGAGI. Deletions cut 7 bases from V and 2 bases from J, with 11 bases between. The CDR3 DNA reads TGTGCCAGCAAAGATCGGAGAAACACTGAAGCTTTCTTT. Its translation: CASKDRRNTEAFF.

CDR3 in DNA: TGTGCCAGCACCAAACCAGGGTCCCCTGAAGCTTTCTTT. This gives the protein CASTKPGSPEAFF. V usage is TRBV6-5 and J usage is TRBJ1-1; possibly TRBD1 for D (5 bases). Trimming removed 7 bases from V and 6 bases from J, with 15 bases in between. This CDR3 contains 13 residues. Germline lookup yields CDR1 MNHEY and CDR2 SVGAGI.

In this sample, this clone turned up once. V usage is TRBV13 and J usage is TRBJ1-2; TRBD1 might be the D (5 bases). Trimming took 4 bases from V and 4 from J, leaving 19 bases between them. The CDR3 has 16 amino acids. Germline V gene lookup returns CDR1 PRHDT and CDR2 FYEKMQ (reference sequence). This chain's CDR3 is CASSSPQGRAAYGYTF. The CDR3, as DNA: TGTGCCAGCAGCTCCCCCCAGGGCAGGGCCGCCTATGGCTACACCTTC.

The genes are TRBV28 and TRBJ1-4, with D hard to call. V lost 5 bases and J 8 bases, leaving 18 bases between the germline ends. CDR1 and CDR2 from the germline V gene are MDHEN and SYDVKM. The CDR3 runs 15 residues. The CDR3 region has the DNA TGTGCCAGCAGTCCTCGTGAGTCCGGTCGAGAAAAACTGTTTTTT. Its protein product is CASSPRESGREKLFF.

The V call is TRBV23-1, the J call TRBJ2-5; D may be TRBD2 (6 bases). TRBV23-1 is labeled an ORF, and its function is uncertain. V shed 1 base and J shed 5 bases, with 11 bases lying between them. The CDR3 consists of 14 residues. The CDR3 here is CASSQFEGRETQYF. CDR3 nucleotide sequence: TGCGCCAGCAGTCAATTCGAGGGGAGGGAGACCCAGTACTTC.

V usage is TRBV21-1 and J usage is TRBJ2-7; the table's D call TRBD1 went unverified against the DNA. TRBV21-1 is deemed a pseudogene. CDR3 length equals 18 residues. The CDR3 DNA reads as TGTGCCAGAATAACCTCCGGACAGGGGGCTTCAGGAGACTACGAGCAGTACTTC. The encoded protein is CARITSGQGASGDYEQYF.

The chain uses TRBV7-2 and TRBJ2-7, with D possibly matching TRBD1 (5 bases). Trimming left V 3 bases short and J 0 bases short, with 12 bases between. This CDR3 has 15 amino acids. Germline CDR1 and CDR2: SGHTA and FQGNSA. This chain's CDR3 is CASSLAGSNSYEQYF. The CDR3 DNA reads TGTGCCAGCAGCTTGGCAGGGTCGAACTCCTACGAGCAGTACTTC. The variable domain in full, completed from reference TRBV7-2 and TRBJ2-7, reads GAGVSQSPSNKVTEKGKDVELRCDPISGHTALYWYRQSLGQGLEFLIYFQGNSAPDKSGLPSDRFSAERTGGSVSTLTIQRTQQEDSAVYLCASSLAGSNSYEQYFGPGTRLTVT.

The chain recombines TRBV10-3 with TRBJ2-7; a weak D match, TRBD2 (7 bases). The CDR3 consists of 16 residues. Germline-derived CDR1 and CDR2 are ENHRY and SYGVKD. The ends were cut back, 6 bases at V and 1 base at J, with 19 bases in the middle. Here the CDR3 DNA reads TGTGCCATCAGCAACAGGGTTTCGGGGGGATCCTACGAGCAGTACTTC. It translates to CAISNRVSGGSYEQYF.

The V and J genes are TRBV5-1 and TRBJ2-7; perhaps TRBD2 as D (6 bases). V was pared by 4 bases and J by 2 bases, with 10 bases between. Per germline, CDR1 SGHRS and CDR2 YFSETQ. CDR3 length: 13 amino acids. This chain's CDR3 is CASSAGLAYEQYF. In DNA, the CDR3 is TGCGCCAGCAGCGCGGGACTCGCCTACGAGCAGTACTTC.

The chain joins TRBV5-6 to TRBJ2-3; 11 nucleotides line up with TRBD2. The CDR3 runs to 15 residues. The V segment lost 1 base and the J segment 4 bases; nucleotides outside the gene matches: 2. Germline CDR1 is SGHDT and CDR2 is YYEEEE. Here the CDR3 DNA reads TGTGCCAGCAGCTTGCTAGCGGGGGGCCCAGATACGCAGTATTTT. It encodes CASSLLAGGPDTQYF.

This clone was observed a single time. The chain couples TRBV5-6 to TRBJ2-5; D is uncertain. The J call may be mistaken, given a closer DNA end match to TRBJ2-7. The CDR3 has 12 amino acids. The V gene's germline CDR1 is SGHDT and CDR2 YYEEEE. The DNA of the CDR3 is TGTGCCAGCAGCTACCCCTCTTCCGAGCAGTACTTC. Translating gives CASSYPSSEQYF.

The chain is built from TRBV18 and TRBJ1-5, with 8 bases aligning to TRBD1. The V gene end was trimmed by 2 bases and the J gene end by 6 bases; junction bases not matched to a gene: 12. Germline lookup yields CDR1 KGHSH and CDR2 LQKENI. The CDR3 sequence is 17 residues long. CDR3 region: CASSPSGPGRGLQPQHF. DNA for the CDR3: TGTGCCAGCTCACCATCTGGTCCGGGCAGGGGGCTTCAGCCCCAGCATTTT. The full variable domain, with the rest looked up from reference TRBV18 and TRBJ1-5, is NAGVMQNPRHLVRRRGQEARLRCSPMKGHSHVYWYRQLPEEGLKFMVYLQKENIIDESGMPKERFSAEFPKEGPSILRIQQVVRGDSAAYFCASSPSGPGRGLQPQHFGDGTRLSIL.

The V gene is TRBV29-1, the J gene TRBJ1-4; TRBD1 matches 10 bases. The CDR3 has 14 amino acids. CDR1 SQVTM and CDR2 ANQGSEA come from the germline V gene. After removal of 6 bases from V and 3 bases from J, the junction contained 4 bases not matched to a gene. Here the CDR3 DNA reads TGCAGCGTCCGGGACAGGGGAGCTAATGAAAAACTGTTTTTT. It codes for CSVRDRGANEKLFF.

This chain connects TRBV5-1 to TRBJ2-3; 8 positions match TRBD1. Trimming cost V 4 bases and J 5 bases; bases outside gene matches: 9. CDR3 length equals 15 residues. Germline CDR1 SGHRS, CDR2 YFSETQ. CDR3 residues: CASSAQGAGIDTQYF. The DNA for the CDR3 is TGCGCCAGCAGCGCTCAGGGGGCAGGCATAGATACGCAGTATTTT.

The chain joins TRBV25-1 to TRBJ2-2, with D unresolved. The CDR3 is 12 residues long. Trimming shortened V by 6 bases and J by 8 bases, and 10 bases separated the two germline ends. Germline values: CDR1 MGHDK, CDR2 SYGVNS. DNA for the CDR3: TGTGCCAGCAGGGAAGTACAGGGGGAGCTGTTTTTT. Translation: CASREVQGELFF.